One sample yielded the 10 T cell receptor beta chains listed below, sequenced in a study of blood T cell repertoires in COVID-19 (dated by TCRdb to 2020 to 2022). The library was obtained by the immunoSEQ multiplex PCR assay. The table comes from immuneACCESS by way of TCRdb, which keeps in-frame sequences with V and J called. Part of the clones is missing from these tables; in studies checked, under half for an unresolved V gene and the rest for unknown reasons. The sample records some 210,000 clones, 80% to 90% of which are singletons. Together, the top ten hold approximately 5.1% of the sample. Material: peripheral blood. The receptors shown here come from a woman between 70 and 85 years old with active or convalescent COVID-19.

The chain combines TRBV29-1 with TRBJ2-7, with D unclear. The length of the CDR3 is 12 residues. Trimming cost V 6 bases and J 2 bases, with 11 bases left between them. CDR1 is SQVTM and CDR2 is ANQGSEA in the germline V gene. The CDR3 DNA sequence: TGCAGCGTCGGTGGTCCTACCTACGAGCAGTACTTC. Its protein is CSVGGPTYEQYF.

The V gene is TRBV15, the J gene TRBJ1-6; TRBD1 is a possible D gene (5 bases). CDR3 length: 15 amino acids. Trimming left V 1 base short and J 5 bases short, with 9 bases between. The germline gives CDR1 LNHNV, CDR2 YYDKDF (reference sequence). The CDR3 bases are TGTGCCACCAGCAGAGTCCGGACAAATAATTCACCCCTCCACTTT. It specifies CATSRVRTNNSPLHF. Supplemented by reference TRBV15 and TRBJ1-6, the full variable domain reads DAMVIQNPRYQVTQFGKPVTLSCSQTLNHNVMYWYQQKSSQAPKLLFHYYDKDFNNEADTPDNFQSRRPNTSFCFLDIRSPGLGDTAMYLCATSRVRTNNSPLHFGNGTRLTVT.

This chain connects TRBV7-9 to TRBJ2-1; D is perhaps TRBD2 (5 bases). The V gene lost 3 bases and the J gene lost 7 bases, with 7 bases spanning the gap. The CDR3 covers 12 residues. Germline CDR1 and CDR2: SEHNR and FQNEAQ (reference sequence). Here the CDR3 DNA reads TGTGCCAGCAGCTTCGAGGGTAATGAGCAGTTCTTC. It is translated as CASSFEGNEQFF.

The chain recombines TRBV6-5 with TRBJ1-5, with 7 bases that match TRBD1. This CDR3 is built from 15 residues. J lost 7 bases, V lost 5 bases, and 11 bases had no gene match. CDR1 is MNHEY, CDR2 SVGAGI, per germline. CDR3 sequence (DNA): TGTGCCAGCAGTAAAACGGGACAGAGGGGGCAGCCCCAGCATTTT. Amino acids: CASSKTGQRGQPQHF.

This sequence joins TRBV7-9 and TRBJ2-3, with D possibly matching TRBD2 (5 bases). The length of the CDR3 is 14 residues. Germline CDR1 and CDR2: SEHNR and FQNEAQ (reference sequence). Deletions cut 8 bases from V and 1 base from J, with 13 bases between. The CDR3 bases are TGTGCCAGCGGGCTAGCCGGCGGCACAGATACGCAGTATTTT. Its translation is CASGLAGGTDTQYF.

V usage is TRBV30 and J usage is TRBJ2-5, with TRBD1 identical over 9 bases. The junction had 6 bases not matched to a gene; V was cut back by 3 bases and J by 4 bases. The CDR3 sequence is 14 residues long. CDR1 is GTSNPN and CDR2 is SVGIG in the germline V gene (reference sequence). DNA of the CDR3: TGTGCCTGGAGGACCACAGGGGGCGTAGAGACCCAGTACTTC. Translated, it gives CAWRTTGGVETQYF.

The chain combines TRBV5-1 with TRBJ2-3; possible D gene TRBD2, 6 bases. The V gene lost 0 bases and the J gene lost 2 bases, with 13 bases spanning the gap. CDR3 length equals 16 residues. The germline V gene encodes CDR1 SGHRS and CDR2 YFSETQ. The DNA for the CDR3 is TGCGCCAGCAGCTTGGGGGACTCAAAAACCACAGATACGCAGTATTTT. This codes for CASSLGDSKTTDTQYF.

The V and J genes are TRBV9 and TRBJ1-1; D is undetermined. The CDR3 is 15 residues long. The germline gives CDR1 SGDLS, CDR2 YYNGEE. V lost 6 bases and J 0 bases, leaving 15 bases between the germline ends. CDR3 DNA sequence: TGTGCCAGCAACCCCCACAGTACCATGAACACTGAAGCTTTCTTT. It is translated as CASNPHSTMNTEAFF.

The rearrangement uses TRBV11-3 and TRBJ2-2, with D possibly being TRBD1 (5 bases). Trimming shortened V by 5 bases and J by 0 bases, and 19 bases separated the two germline ends. From germline, CDR1 is SGHNT and CDR2 YENEEA. This CDR3 has 18 amino acids. The CDR3 bases are TGTGCCAGCAGCCTAGGGAAGGGGCGCAACCCGAACACCGGGGAGCTGTTTTTT. Encoded protein: CASSLGKGRNPNTGELFF.

The V call is TRBV7-2, the J call TRBJ2-7, with TRBD2 matching 7 bases. With V trimmed by 5 bases and J by 1 base, 11 bases remained unmatched. The length of the CDR3 is 16 residues. CDR1 SGHTA and CDR2 FQGNSA come from the germline V gene. This CDR3 is CASSRASGSGSYEQYF. The CDR3 DNA is TGTGCCAGCAGCCGGGCTTCGGGTAGCGGGTCCTACGAGCAGTACTTC.